This TCR beta chain was identified in a study of post-analysis software for immune sequencing data. Study as a whole: Secondary progressive, relapsing-remitting and progressive-relapsing multiple sclerosis were among the included disease courses.

V lost 4 bases to trimming and J lost 6 bases; unmatched junction nucleotides: 3. Germline V gives CDR1 KGHDR, CDR2 SFDVKD. CDR3 length: 14 amino acids. Unique molecular identifiers were built into the TCR beta cDNA libraries. Between roughly 1 and 10 million T cells gave rise to approximately 520,000 cDNA molecules. MiXCR, applied by TCRdb to the PCR reads, yields one record per CDR3 protein. The sample holds about 820,000 distinct CDR3 sequences, approximately 50% seen once. Regarding this clonotype: Its antigen is not identified.

General study results and limits: Elevated frequency relative to controls characterized roughly five TRBV segments in patients, TRBV5-6, TRBV5-1 and TRBV20-1 among them. Compared against controls, patients with multiple sclerosis displayed significantly lower normalized Chao1 diversity. Samples made in the same batch grouped tightly together by F measure.

Specimen: blood. V is TRBV24-1 and J is TRBJ2-1; TRBD1 aligns across 9 bases. The TCR originated in a girl under 18 with multiple sclerosis. The CDR3 spells CATSERTGVNEQFF. The CDR3 nucleotides read TGTGCCACCAGTGAGCGGACAGGGGTCAATGAGCAGTTCTTC.